These 2 T cell receptor beta chains originate from one sample sequenced in a study of blood T cell repertoires in COVID-19. TCRdb's table, derived via immunoSEQ multiplex PCR, lists solely in-frame clones and lacks some. Among hundreds of thousands of clones listed, 80% to 90% were seen once. Input material: PBMCs or T cells enriched from blood (not recorded which). These receptors originate from a man aged 25 to 40 who had recovered from COVID-19.

The chain uses TRBV7-2 and TRBJ2-7, with 10 nucleotides matching TRBD1. This CDR3 region has 15 residues. CDR1 and CDR2 from the germline V gene are SGHTA and FQGNSA. Trimming at V came to 3 bases and at J to 6 bases, leaving 8 bases not matched to a gene. The CDR3 spells CASSFHGTGDFEQYF. The CDR3 nucleotides read TGTGCCAGCAGCTTCCATGGGACAGGGGATTTCGAGCAGTACTTC.

The J gene is TRBJ2-1, the V gene TRBV2, with 9 bases matching TRBD1. The CDR3 loop spans 16 amino acids. Germline-derived CDR1 and CDR2 are SNHLY and FYNNEI. The J segment lost 3 bases and the V segment lost 5 bases, leaving 8 bases of the junction unmatched. The CDR3 coding sequence is TGTGCCAGCAGTCCCCCGGGACAGGGCTTCTACAATGAGCAGTTCTTC. Translation gives CASSPPGQGFYNEQFF.